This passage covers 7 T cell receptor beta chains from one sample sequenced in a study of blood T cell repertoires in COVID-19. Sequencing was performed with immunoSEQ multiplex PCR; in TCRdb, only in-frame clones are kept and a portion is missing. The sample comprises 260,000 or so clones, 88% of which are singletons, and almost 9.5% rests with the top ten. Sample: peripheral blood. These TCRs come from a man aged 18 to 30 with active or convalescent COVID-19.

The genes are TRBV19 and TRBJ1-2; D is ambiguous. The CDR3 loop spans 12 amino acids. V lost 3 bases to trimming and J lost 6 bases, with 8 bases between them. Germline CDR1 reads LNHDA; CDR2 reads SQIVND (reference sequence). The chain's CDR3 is CASSIGRNGYTF. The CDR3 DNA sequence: TGTGCCAGTAGTATCGGCAGGAATGGCTACACCTTC.

The DNA for the CDR3 is TGTGCCAGCAGCTTAGCGGGACAGGGCTACAATGAGCAGTTCTTC. Residues: CASSLAGQGYNEQFF. The V and J genes are TRBV7-9 and TRBJ2-1; TRBD1 matches 9 bases. The CDR3 is 15 amino acids. The germline CDR1 and CDR2 sequences are SEHNR and FQNEAQ (reference sequence). The V segment lost 0 bases and the J segment 3 bases; nucleotides outside the gene matches: 0.

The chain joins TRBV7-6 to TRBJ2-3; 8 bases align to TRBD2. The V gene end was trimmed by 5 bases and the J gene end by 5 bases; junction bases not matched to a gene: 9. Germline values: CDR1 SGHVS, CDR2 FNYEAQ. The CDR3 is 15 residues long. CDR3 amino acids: CASSGRGGSGDTQYF. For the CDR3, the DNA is TGTGCCAGCAGCGGTCGGGGGGGCTCGGGAGATACGCAGTATTTT.

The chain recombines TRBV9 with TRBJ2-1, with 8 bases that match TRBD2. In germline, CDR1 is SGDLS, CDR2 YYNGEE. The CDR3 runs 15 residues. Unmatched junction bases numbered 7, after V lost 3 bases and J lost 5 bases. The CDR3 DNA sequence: TGTGCCAGCAGCGAAGCGGGGGAATTGGACAATGAGCAGTTCTTC. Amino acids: CASSEAGELDNEQFF.

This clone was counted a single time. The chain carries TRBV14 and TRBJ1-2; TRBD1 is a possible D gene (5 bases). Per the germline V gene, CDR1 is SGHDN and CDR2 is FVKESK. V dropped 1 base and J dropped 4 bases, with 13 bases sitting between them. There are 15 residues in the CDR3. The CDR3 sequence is CASSQVTIGAYGYTF. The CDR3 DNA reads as TGTGCCAGCAGCCAAGTGACAATAGGGGCCTATGGCTACACCTTC.

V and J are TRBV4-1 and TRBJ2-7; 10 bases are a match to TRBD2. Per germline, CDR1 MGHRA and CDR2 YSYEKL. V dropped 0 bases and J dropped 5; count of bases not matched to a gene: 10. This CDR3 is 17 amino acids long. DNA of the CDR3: TGCGCCAGCAGCCAAGATAAGATCAGCGGGGGGGCGGACGAGCAGTACTTC. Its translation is CASSQDKISGGADEQYF.

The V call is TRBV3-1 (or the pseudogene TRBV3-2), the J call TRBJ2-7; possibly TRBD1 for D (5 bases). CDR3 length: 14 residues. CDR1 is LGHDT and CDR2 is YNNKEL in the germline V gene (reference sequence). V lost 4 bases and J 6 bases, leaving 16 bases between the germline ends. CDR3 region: CASSPLQGFSEQYF. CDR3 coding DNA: TGTGCCAGCAGCCCCCTCCAGGGTTTCAGCGAGCAGTACTTC.